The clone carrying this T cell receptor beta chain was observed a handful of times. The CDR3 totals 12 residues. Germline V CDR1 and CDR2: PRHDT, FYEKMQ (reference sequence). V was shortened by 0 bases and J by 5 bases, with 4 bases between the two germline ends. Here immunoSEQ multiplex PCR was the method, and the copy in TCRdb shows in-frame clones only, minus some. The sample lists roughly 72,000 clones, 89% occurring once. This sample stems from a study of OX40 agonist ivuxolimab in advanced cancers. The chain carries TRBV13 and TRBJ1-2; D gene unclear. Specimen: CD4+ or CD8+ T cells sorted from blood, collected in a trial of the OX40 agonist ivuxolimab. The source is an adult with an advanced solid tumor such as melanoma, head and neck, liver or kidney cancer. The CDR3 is CASSLGGYGYTF. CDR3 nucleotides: TGTGCCAGCAGCTTAGGAGGATATGGCTACACCTTC.